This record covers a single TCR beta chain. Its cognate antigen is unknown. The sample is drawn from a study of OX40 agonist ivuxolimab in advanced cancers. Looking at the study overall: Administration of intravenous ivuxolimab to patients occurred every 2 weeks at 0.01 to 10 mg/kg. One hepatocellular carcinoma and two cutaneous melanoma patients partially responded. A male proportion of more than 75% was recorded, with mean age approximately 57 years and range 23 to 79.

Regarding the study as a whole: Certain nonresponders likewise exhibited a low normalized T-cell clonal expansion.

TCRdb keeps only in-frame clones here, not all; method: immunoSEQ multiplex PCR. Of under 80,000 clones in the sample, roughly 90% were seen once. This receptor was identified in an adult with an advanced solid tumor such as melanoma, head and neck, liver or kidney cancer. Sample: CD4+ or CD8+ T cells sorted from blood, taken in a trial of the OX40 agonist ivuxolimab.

CDR3: CASSINWGNEKLFF. DNA for the CDR3: TGTGCCAGCAGCATAAACTGGGGTAATGAAAAACTGTTTTTT. The V call is TRBV7-2, the J call TRBJ1-4; D ambiguous. The germline V gene has CDR1 SGHTA and CDR2 FQGNSA. V was clipped by 5 bases and J by 4 bases, with 11 bases between them. The CDR3 spans 14 residues.